This entry is about one T cell receptor beta chain. Its antigen is undetermined. These data come from a study of cytomegalovirus exposure and HLA in healthy donors. Study outcomes and limitations: Researchers reported in a later analysis that a missense DCLRE1C variant was tied to TCR beta V- and J-gene trimming.

The CDR3 runs to 16 residues. Trimming took off 1 base at V and 1 base at J, with 13 bases between the two ends. Germline V gene lookup returns CDR1 SGHDT and CDR2 YYEEEE. In the PCR, 60 Vbeta and 13 Jbeta primers were used. TCRdb keeps only in-frame clones here, not all; method: immunoSEQ multiplex PCR. The repertoire has about 160,000 clones, 87% of them found once; the top ten carry over 0.8%. The source is a woman in her 30s in good health and CMV-seronegative. The sequenced sample was PBMCs. J is TRBJ2-3 and V is TRBV5-6; a weak D match, TRBD1 (6 bases). The CDR3 loop reads CASSLLDRHRTDTQYF. The CDR3 coding sequence is TGTGCCAGCAGCTTGTTGGACAGACACCGCACAGATACGCAGTATTTT.